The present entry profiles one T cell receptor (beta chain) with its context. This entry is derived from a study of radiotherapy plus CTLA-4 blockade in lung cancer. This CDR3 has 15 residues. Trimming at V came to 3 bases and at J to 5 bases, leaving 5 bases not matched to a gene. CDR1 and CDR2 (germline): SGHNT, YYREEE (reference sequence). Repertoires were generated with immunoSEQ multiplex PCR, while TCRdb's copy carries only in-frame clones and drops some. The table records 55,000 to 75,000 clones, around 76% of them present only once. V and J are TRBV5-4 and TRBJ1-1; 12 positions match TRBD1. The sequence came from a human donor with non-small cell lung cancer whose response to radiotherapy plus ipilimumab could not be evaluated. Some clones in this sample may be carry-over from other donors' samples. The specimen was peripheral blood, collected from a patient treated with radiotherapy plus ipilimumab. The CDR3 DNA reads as TGTGCCAGCAGCTCGGGACAGGGGGCGAGGACTGAAGCTTTCTTT. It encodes CASSSGQGARTEAFF.